The 14 T cell receptor beta chains given below trace back to one sample, sequenced in a study of T cell responses to AZD1222 COVID-19 vaccine. Method: immunoSEQ multiplex PCR; TCRdb's copy keeps in-frame clones and lacks some. The data hold about 120,000 clones, with approximately 84% observed a single time. The material was peripheral blood, obtained on day 0 of AZD1222 vaccination. The origin of the receptors is an adult in good health.

V usage is TRBV28 and J usage is TRBJ1-2; no firm D call. Germline V gene sequence: CDR1 MDHEN, CDR2 SYDVKM. The CDR3 covers 12 residues. The ends were cut back, 1 base at V and 8 bases at J, with 8 bases in the middle. CDR3 protein: CASSLSMEGYTF. The CDR3 DNA reads as TGTGCCAGCAGTTTATCGATGGAAGGCTACACCTTC.

The chain uses TRBV25-1 and TRBJ2-7; weak D call: TRBD2 (5 bases). Germline V gives CDR1 MGHDK, CDR2 SYGVNS. This CDR3 region has 13 residues. The ends were cut back, 1 base at V and 5 bases at J, with 9 bases in the middle. CDR3 nucleotide sequence: TGTGCCAGCAGTGAATTGAGAGGGAACGAGCAGTACTTC. It yields the protein CASSELRGNEQYF.

The chain employs TRBV11-3 and TRBJ2-7, with a weak D call TRBD2 (6 bases). The CDR3 runs 16 residues. Germline V gene lookup returns CDR1 SGHNT and CDR2 YENEEA. Trimming pared 3 bases from V and 2 bases from J, leaving 17 bases between. The CDR3 sequence: CASSLGLSGDPYEQYF. In nucleotides, the CDR3 is TGTGCCAGCAGCTTGGGACTTTCGGGAGATCCCTACGAGCAGTACTTC.

The V and J genes are TRBV7-8 and TRBJ2-7, with TRBD2 matching 9 bases. CDR3 length equals 17 residues. V lost 4 bases to trimming and J lost 0 bases; unmatched junction nucleotides: 10. Germline V gene data show CDR1 as SGHVS and CDR2 as FQNEAQ. The CDR3 DNA is TGTGCCAGCAGCTCGGGCGTAGCGGGGGACGTCTCCTACGAGCAGTACTTC. The encoded protein is CASSSGVAGDVSYEQYF.

This chain joins TRBV28 and TRBJ2-7, with D possibly being TRBD1 (5 bases). The CDR3 runs to 15 residues. From germline, CDR1 is MDHEN and CDR2 SYDVKM. Trimming removed 5 bases at V and 7 bases at J, with 21 bases between. CDR3 nucleotides: TGTGCCAGCAGTACACTTCAGGGATGGGATGGGGAGCAGTACTTC. Its protein is CASSTLQGWDGEQYF.

This clone was recorded only once. The chain combines TRBV24-1 with TRBJ1-5, with D possibly TRBD1 on 6 matching bases. The CDR3 is 14 amino acids. Germline CDR1 is KGHDR and CDR2 is SFDVKD. Between the trimmed V and J ends, which lost 6 bases and 3 bases, there was a span of 11 bases. The CDR3 nucleotides are TGTGCCACCAGTCAACAGGGCTTCAATCAGCCCCAGCATTTT. Protein product: CATSQQGFNQPQHF.

This clone appeared a single time. This chain connects TRBV5-4 to TRBJ1-3, with 8 positions matching TRBD1. This CDR3 spans 18 amino acids. V shed 2 bases, J shed 1 base, and the junction held 11 bases outside the gene matches. Germline CDR1 and CDR2: SGHNT and YYREEE (reference sequence). The CDR3 bases are TGTGCCAGCAGCTTAGGGACAGGTGCTATAGTATCTGGAAACACCATATATTTT. Its protein is CASSLGTGAIVSGNTIYF.

J is TRBJ1-2 and V is TRBV15; possible D gene TRBD1, 5 bases. Between the trimmed V and J ends, which lost 0 bases and 6 bases, there was a span of 11 bases. The CDR3 totals 14 residues. From germline, CDR1 is LNHNV and CDR2 YYDKDF (reference sequence). The CDR3 coding sequence is TGTGCCACCAGCAGAGAAGGGGCAGGGCATGGCTACACCTTC. Its protein is CATSREGAGHGYTF.

This clone was found once. The chain employs TRBV5-1 and TRBJ1-2; a possible D gene is TRBD1 (6 bases). This CDR3 is built from 15 residues. The germline CDR1 and CDR2 sequences are SGHRS and YFSETQ. Between the trimmed V and J ends, which lost 4 bases and 1 base, there was a span of 14 bases. The CDR3 region has the DNA TGCGCCAGCAGCCCTGGACAGATGTTTAACTATGGCTACACCTTC. Amino acid sequence: CASSPGQMFNYGYTF.

V is TRBV6-5 and J is TRBJ2-7, with D tentatively TRBD1 (6 bases). V lost 7 bases and J lost 3, with 19 bases in between. Germline lookup yields CDR1 MNHEY and CDR2 SVGAGI. This CDR3 has 15 residues. The CDR3: CASKGVGQGNYEQYF. The CDR3 DNA sequence: TGTGCCAGCAAGGGGGTGGGGCAGGGAAACTACGAGCAGTACTTC.

The chain links TRBV28 to TRBJ1-5, with TRBD1 matching over 8 bases. Germline values: CDR1 MDHEN, CDR2 SYDVKM. The CDR3 runs 13 residues. With 5 bases clipped from V and 6 bases from J, the junction kept 3 bases outside the gene matches. DNA of the CDR3: TGTGCCAGCAGTCCGACAGGGGCTCAGCCCCAGCATTTT. Translating it yields CASSPTGAQPQHF.

The chain recombines TRBV5-1 with TRBJ2-6; TRBD1 aligns across 7 bases. Germline-derived CDR1 and CDR2 are SGHRS and YFSETQ. This CDR3 comprises 18 residues. J was trimmed by 0 bases and V by 0 bases; bases with no gene match: 6. Here the CDR3 reads CASSLAGQAISGANVLTF. Written as DNA, the CDR3 is TGCGCCAGCAGCTTGGCCGGACAGGCAATCTCTGGGGCCAACGTCCTGACTTTC.

In its sample, this clone was seen a few times. V is TRBV11-2 and J is TRBJ1-6; 9 bases agree with TRBD1. CDR1 is SGHAT and CDR2 is FQNNGV in the germline V gene. This CDR3 spans 15 amino acids. Losses at the gene ends were 6 bases for V and 11 bases for J; bases not matched to a gene: 11. CDR3 DNA sequence: TGTGCCAGCAGTTCCACCGGGACAGGGTTCACACCCCTCCACTTT. Translating gives CASSSTGTGFTPLHF.

V usage is TRBV28 and J usage is TRBJ1-1; 7 bases align to TRBD1. V lost 4 bases and J lost 7; bases outside the gene matches: 6. Germline V CDR1 and CDR2: MDHEN, SYDVKM. CDR3 length: 13 residues. The CDR3 DNA reads TGTGCCAGCAGTTCTGACAGGGAGCTTGAAGCTTTCTTT. Its protein is CASSSDRELEAFF.